This entry lists 4 T cell receptor beta chains sequenced from one sample in a study of early T cells in non-severe SARS-CoV-2 infection. TCRdb itself ran the 5' RACE reads through MiXCR, one entry per CDR3 protein. The table records under 80,000 distinct CDR3 sequences, approximately 10% of them present only once. The material sequenced was whole blood. These receptors were collected from an adult who was a healthcare worker with PCR-confirmed SARS-CoV-2 infection or an uninfected control (not recorded which).

This clonotype appeared a single time. This sequence joins TRBV5-1 and TRBJ1-1, with D possibly matching TRBD1 (6 bases). Trimming removed 3 bases at V and 0 bases at J, with 9 bases between. The CDR3 length is 14 residues. CDR1 is SGHRS, CDR2 YFSETQ, per germline. CDR3 sequence: CASSWDIMNTEAFF. CDR3 bases: TGCGCCAGCAGCTGGGACATAATGAACACTGAAGCTTTCTTT.

This clonotype was found many times. The chain couples TRBV18 to TRBJ2-1; 10 bases fit TRBD1. This CDR3 has 17 amino acids. Germline CDR1 and CDR2: KGHSH and LQKENI. V was clipped by 2 bases and J by 1 base; unmatched bases: 5. CDR3 amino acids: CASSPSRQGASYNEQFF. CDR3 bases: TGTGCCAGCTCACCATCTCGACAGGGGGCTTCCTACAATGAGCAGTTCTTC. Based on the CDR3 plus reference TRBV18 and TRBJ2-1, the full variable domain is NAGVMQNPRHLVRRRGQEARLRCSPMKGHSHVYWYRQLPEEGLKFMVYLQKENIIDESGMPKERFSAEFPKEGPSILRIQQVVRGDSAAYFCASSPSRQGASYNEQFFGPGTRLTVL.

This clonotype was found a few times. As the CDR3 is not closed by the conserved phenylalanine or tryptophan, this likely results from a read error. The rearrangement uses TRBV7-8 and TRBJ2-2; D is unresolved. This CDR3 has 14 residues. V was trimmed by 2 bases and J by 2 bases, leaving 6 bases between them. Germline assignment: CDR1 SGHVS and CDR2 FQNEAQ. DNA for the CDR3: TGTGCCAGCAGCTTACACCGAAACACCGGGGAGCTGTTTCTT. It yields the protein CASSLHRNTGELFL.

There are many counts of this clonotype. The V call is TRBV19, the J call TRBJ2-2, with 12 bases aligning to TRBD2. V was clipped by 11 bases and J by 0 bases; unmatched bases: 16. The germline gives CDR1 LNHDA, CDR2 SQIVND (reference sequence). The CDR3 has 19 amino acids. The CDR3 coding sequence is TGTGCCGGGGGGAGAGCCGCGACTAGCGGGGGCGCGAACACCGGGGAGCTGTTTTTT. It encodes CAGGRAATSGGANTGELFF.